This TCR beta chain was obtained from a study of blood T cell repertoires in COVID-19. On the study more broadly: Donors in the United States, Italy and Spain gave samples during acute or convalescent COVID-19. PBMCs, B-cell-depleted T cells, or T cells provided the cDNA or gDNA that made up the material.

Source study methods: Cell counts per sample came from amplifying reference gene primers. Measured with immunoSEQ multiplex PCR; TCRdb has only the in-frame clones, and not every one. V and J calls and clone size are given by that table; D and trimming were obtained from the DNA. This sample yields approximately 70,000 clones, of which 88% are seen a single time; 4% to 5.5% belongs to the top ten. This clonotype was sampled from a human donor in a cohort sampled during active COVID-19. Sequencing was performed on peripheral blood.

CDR3 in DNA: TGTGCCAGCAGCCCGGGGCGGGGGCCGGGCTACACCTTC. Translated: CASSPGRGPGYTF. This sequence joins TRBV7-2 and TRBJ1-2, with D tentatively TRBD1 (6 bases). Germline CDR1 is SGHTA and CDR2 is FQGNSA. This CDR3 region has 13 residues. V was cut by 5 bases and J by 8 bases, with 15 bases left in between. Using reference TRBV7-2 and TRBJ1-2 for the parts outside the CDR3, the full variable domain is GAGVSQSPSNKVTEKGKDVELRCDPISGHTALYWYRQSLGQGLEFLIYFQGNSAPDKSGLPSDRFSAERTGGSVSTLTIQRTQQEDSAVYLCASSPGRGPGYTFGSGTRLTVV.